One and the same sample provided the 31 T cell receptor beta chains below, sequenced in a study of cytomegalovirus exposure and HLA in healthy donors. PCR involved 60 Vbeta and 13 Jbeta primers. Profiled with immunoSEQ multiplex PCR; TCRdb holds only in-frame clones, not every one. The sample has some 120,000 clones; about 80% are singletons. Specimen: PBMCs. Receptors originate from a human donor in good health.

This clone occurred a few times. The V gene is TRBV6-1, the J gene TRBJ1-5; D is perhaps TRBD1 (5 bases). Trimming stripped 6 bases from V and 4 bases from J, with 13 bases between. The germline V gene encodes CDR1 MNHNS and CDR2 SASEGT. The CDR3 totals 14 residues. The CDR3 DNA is TGTGCCAGCAGGAATGGGGGGACGAATCAGCCCCAGCATTTT. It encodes CASRNGGTNQPQHF.

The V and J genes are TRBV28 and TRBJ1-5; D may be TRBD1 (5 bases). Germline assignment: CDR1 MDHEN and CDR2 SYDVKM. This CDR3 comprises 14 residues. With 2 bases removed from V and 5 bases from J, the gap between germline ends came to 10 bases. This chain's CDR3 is CASSLEPRDQPQHF. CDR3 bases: TGTGCCAGCAGTTTAGAGCCCAGGGATCAGCCCCAGCATTTT.

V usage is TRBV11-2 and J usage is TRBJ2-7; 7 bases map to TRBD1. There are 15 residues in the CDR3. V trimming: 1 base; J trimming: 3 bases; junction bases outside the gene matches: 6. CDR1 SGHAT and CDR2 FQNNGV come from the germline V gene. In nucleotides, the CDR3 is TGTGCCAGCAGCTTAGGACAGGGCCCTTTCTACGAGCAGTACTTC. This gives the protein CASSLGQGPFYEQYF.

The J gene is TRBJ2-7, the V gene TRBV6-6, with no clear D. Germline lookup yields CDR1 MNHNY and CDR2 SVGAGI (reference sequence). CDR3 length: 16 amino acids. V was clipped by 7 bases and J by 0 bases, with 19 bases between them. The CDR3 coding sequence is TGTGCCAGCACCAACGCACCTCCGACGGGCTCCTACGAGCAGTACTTC. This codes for CASTNAPPTGSYEQYF.

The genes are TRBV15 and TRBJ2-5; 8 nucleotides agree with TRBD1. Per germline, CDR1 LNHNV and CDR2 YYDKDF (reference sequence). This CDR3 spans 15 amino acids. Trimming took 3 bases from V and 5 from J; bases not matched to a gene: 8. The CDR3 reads CATSSRGQVLETQYF. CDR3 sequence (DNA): TGTGCCACCAGCAGCAGGGGGCAAGTGTTGGAGACCCAGTACTTC. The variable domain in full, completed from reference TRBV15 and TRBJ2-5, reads DAMVIQNPRYQVTQFGKPVTLSCSQTLNHNVMYWYQQKSSQAPKLLFHYYDKDFNNEADTPDNFQSRRPNTSFCFLDIRSPGLGDTAMYLCATSSRGQVLETQYFGPGTRLLVL.

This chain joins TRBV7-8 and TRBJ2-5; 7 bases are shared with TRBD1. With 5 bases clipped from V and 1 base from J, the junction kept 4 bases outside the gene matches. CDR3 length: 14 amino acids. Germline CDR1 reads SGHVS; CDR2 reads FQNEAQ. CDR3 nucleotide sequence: TGTGCCAGCAGCATACAGGGGCCCCAAGAGACCCAGTACTTC. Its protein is CASSIQGPQETQYF.

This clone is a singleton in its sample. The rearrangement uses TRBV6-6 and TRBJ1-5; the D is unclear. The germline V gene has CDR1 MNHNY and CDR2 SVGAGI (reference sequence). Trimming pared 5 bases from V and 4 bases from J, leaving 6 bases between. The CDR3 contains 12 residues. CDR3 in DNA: TGTGCCAGCAGTCCCCGTAATCAGCCCCAGCATTTT. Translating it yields CASSPRNQPQHF.

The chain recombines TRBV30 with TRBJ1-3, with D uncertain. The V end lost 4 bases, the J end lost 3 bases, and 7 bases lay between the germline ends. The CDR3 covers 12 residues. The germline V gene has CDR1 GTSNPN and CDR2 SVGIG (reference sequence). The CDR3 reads CAWIGFGNTIYF. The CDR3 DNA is TGTGCCTGGATTGGCTTTGGAAACACCATATATTTT. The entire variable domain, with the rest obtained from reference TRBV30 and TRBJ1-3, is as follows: SQTIHQWPATLVQPVGSPLSLECTVEGTSNPNLYWYRQAAGRGLQLLFYSVGIGQISSEVPQNLSASRPQDRQFILSSKKLLLSDSGFYLCAWIGFGNTIYFGEGSWLTVV.

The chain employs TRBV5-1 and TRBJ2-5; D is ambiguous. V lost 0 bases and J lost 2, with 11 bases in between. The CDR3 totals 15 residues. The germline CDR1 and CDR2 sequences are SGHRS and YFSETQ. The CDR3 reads CASSLGSRRQETQYF. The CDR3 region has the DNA TGCGCCAGCAGCTTGGGGTCTAGGAGACAAGAGACCCAGTACTTC.

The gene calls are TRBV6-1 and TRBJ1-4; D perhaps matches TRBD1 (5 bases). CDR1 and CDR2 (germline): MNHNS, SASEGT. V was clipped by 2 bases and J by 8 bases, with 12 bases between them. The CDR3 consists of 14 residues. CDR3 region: CASSERAGREKLFF. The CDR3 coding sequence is TGTGCCAGCAGTGAAAGGGCAGGGCGAGAAAAACTGTTTTTT.

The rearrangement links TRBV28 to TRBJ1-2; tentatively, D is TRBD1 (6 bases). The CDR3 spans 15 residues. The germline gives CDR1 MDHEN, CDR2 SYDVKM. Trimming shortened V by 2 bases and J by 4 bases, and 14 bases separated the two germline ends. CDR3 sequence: CASSLANREIYGYTF. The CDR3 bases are TGTGCCAGCAGTTTAGCAAACAGGGAAATCTATGGCTACACCTTC.

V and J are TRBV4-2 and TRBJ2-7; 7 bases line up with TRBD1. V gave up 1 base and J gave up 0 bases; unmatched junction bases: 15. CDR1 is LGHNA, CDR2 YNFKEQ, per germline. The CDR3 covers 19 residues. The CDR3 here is CASSQVSDRTPGTSYEQYF. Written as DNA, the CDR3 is TGTGCCAGCAGCCAAGTTTCGGACAGGACACCTGGAACCTCCTACGAGCAGTACTTC.

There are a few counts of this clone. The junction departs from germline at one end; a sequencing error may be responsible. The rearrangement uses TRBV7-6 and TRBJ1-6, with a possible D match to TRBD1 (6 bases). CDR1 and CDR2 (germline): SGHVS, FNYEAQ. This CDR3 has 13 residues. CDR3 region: CASSLTGTSPLHF. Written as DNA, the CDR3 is TGTGCTAGCAGCTTGACAGGAACTTCACCCCTCCACTTT. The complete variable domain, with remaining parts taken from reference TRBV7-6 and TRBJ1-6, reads GAGVSQSPRYKVTKRGQDVALRCDPISGHVSLYWYRQALGQGPEFLTYFNYEAQQDKSGLPNDRFSAERPEGSISTLTIQRTEQRDSAMYRCASSLTGTSPLHFGNGTRLTVT.

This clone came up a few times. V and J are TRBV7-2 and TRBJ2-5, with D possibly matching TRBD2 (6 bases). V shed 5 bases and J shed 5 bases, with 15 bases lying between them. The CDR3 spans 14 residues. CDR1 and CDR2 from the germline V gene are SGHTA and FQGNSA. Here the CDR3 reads CASSRGTPKETQYF. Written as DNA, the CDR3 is TGTGCCAGCAGCCGAGGGACTCCTAAGGAGACCCAGTACTTC.

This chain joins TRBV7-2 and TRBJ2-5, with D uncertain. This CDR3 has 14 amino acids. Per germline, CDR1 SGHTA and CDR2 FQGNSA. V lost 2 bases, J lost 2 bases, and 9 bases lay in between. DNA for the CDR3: TGTGCCAGCAGCTTAAATACTCAACAAGAGACCCAGTACTTC. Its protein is CASSLNTQQETQYF.

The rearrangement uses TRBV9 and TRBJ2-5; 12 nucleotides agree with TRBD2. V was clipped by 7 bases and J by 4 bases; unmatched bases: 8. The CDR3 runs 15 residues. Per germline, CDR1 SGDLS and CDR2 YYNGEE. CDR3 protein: CASGRASGGVETQYF. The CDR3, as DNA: TGTGCCAGCGGAAGGGCTAGCGGGGGGGTAGAGACCCAGTACTTC.

The CDR3 protein is CAWSVGGRDHNEQFF. The CDR3 region has the DNA TGTGCCTGGAGTGTAGGGGGGAGGGACCACAATGAGCAGTTCTTC. The rearrangement links TRBV30 to TRBJ2-1, with D perhaps TRBD2 (7 bases). V dropped 0 bases and J dropped 5 bases, with 14 bases sitting between them. The CDR3 contains 15 residues. Germline lookup yields CDR1 GTSNPN and CDR2 SVGIG (reference sequence).

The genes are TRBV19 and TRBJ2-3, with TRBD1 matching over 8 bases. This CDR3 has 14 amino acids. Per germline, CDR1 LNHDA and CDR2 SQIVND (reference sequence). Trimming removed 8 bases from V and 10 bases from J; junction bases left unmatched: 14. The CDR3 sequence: CASGPTGAARAQYF. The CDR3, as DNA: TGTGCCAGTGGGCCGACAGGGGCCGCGAGGGCGCAGTATTTT.

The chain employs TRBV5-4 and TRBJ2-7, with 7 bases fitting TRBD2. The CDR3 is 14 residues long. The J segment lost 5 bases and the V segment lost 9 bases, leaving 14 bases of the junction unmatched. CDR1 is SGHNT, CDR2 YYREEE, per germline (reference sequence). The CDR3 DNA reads TGTGCCACCCGTTCCTCGGGACTAAGCCACGAGCAGTACTTC. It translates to CATRSSGLSHEQYF.

Here the CDR3 reads CASSSVRGARETQYF. DNA of the CDR3: TGTGCCAGCAGCTCAGTGCGGGGGGCGAGGGAGACCCAGTACTTC. This chain joins TRBV11-2 and TRBJ2-5; 8 bases line up with TRBD2. Per germline, CDR1 SGHAT and CDR2 FQNNGV. V lost 4 bases to trimming and J lost 5 bases; unmatched junction nucleotides: 9. CDR3 length: 15 amino acids.

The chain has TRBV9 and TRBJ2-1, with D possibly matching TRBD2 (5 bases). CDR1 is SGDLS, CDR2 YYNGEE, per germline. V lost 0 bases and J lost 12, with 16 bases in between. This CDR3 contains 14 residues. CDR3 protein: CASSVDPSGTPQFF. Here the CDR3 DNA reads TGTGCCAGCAGCGTAGATCCGAGCGGTACACCGCAGTTCTTC.

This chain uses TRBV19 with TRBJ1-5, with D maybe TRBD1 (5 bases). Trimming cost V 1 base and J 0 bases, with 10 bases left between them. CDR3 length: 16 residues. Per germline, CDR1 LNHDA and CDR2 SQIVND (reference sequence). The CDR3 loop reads CASSIAAGISNQPQHF. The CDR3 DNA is TGTGCCAGTAGTATAGCGGCAGGGATTAGCAATCAGCCCCAGCATTTT.

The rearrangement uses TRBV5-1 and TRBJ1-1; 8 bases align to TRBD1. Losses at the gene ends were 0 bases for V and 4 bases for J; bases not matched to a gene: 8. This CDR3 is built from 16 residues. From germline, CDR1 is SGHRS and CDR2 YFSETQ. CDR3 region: CASSLGHLTGGTEAFF. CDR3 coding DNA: TGCGCCAGCAGCTTGGGACATCTAACAGGGGGCACTGAAGCTTTCTTT.

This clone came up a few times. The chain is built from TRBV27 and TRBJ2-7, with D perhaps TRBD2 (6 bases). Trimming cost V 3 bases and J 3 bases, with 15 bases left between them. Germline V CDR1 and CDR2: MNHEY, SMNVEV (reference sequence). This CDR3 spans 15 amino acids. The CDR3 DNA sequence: TGTGCCAGCAGTTTTGCCGGGAGTGGGTTCTACGAGCAGTACTTC. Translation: CASSFAGSGFYEQYF.

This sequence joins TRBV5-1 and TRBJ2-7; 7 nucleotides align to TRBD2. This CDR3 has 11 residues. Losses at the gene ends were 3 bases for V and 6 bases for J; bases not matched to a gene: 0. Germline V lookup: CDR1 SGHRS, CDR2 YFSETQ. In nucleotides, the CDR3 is TGCGCCAGCAGCTGGGGGGGCGAGCAGTACTTC. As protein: CASSWGGEQYF.

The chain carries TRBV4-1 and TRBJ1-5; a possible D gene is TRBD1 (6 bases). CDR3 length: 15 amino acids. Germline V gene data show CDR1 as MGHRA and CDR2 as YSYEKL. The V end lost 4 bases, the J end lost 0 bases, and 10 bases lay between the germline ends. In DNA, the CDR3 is TGCGCCAGCAGCCGGCAGGGGTATAGCAATCAGCCCCAGCATTTT. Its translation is CASSRQGYSNQPQHF.

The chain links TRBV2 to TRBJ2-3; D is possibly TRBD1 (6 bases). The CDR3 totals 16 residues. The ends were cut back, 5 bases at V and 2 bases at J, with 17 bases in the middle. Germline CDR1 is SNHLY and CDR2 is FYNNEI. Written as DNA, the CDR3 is TGTGCCAGCAGTACAGACACAGGGCTTTACACAGATACGCAGTATTTT. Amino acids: CASSTDTGLYTDTQYF.

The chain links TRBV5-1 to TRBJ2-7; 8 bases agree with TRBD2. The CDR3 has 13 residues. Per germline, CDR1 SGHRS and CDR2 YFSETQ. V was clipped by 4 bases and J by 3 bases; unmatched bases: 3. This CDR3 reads CASSRGGFYEQYF. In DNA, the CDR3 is TGCGCCAGCAGCCGGGGGGGGTTCTACGAGCAGTACTTC.

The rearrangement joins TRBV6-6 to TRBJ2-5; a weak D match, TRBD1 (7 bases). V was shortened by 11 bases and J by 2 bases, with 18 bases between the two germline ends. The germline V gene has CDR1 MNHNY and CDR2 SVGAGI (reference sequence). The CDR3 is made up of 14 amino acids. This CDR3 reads CASKGAGPQETQYF. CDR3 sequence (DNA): TGTGCCTCCAAGGGGGCGGGACCACAAGAGACCCAGTACTTC.

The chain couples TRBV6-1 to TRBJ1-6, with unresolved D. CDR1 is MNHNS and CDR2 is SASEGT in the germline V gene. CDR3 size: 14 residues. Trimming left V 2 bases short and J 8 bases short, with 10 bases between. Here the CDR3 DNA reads TGTGCCAGCAGTGAAACCCTCGCGGATTCACCCCTCCACTTT. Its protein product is CASSETLADSPLHF.

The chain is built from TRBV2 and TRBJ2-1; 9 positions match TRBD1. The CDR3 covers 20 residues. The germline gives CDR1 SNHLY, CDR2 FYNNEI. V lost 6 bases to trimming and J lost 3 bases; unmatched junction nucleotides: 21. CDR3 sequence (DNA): TGTGCCAGCAGGTCTAGACCGGGACAGGGACCTAGTGTGCTCTACAATGAGCAGTTCTTC. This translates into CASRSRPGQGPSVLYNEQFF.